Included here is one TCR beta chain sequence, with context. The antigen it recognizes is unknown. Base qualities are not recorded, but no much larger clone differs from it by a single base. The entry originates in a study of blood T cell repertoires in COVID-19 (dated by TCRdb to 2018 to 2021). In the study overall: Samples covering the acute and convalescent phases of COVID-19 were provided by collaborators in the United States, Italy and Spain. The prospective study material was composed of cDNA or gDNA derived from T cells, B-cell-depleted T cells, or PBMCs. Subjects who had been exposed to COVID-19, were actively infected with it, or had recovered from it provided the deeply sampled blood TCRbeta repertoires that made up the dataset. The repertoires were released in a freely available public database meant as a resource for research on the immune response to SARS-CoV-2. The samples were drawn from two sources: the first 160 participants of the ongoing ImmuneRACE study, and 1,000 to 1,500 subjects contributed by 6 global collaborators. Sample metadata almost always included a de-identified subject ID, COVID-19 status, age in years and sex. Where HLA class I and class II types were available, the types were taken from metadata supplied by the sample provider, not from assay-based typing.

The CDR3 contains 14 residues, cysteine and phenylalanine counted. Just CDR3 DNA is preserved here, 42 bases in frame from base 1. From a lookup of the germline V gene, CDR1 and CDR2 are LGHNA and YSLEER. Between the V and J ends, shortened by 0 bases and 4 bases respectively, the junction contains 9 bases. Results the study describes overall, beyond this receptor: Clinical and demographic metadata were provided uncurated, with the amount varying by source and participant.

TCRbeta CDR3 regions were amplified from genomic DNA using the immunoSEQ Assay, a bias-controlled multiplex PCR. Processing in the source paper ran as follows. Within the assay, amplification of reference gene primers was used to estimate how many nucleated cells each sample contained. Sequence reads were collapsed and filtered to measure the absolute abundance of every unique TCRbeta CDR3 rearrangement. Productive Simpson clonality was computed per sample as the square root of Simpson's diversity index over productive rearrangements. TCRdb took over this immuneACCESS table, retaining in-frame rearrangements with V and J assigned. Such tables are incomplete; in checked studies, under half of the missing clones stem from an unresolved V gene, and the remainder is unexplained. D and trimming were read from the DNA, whereas the V and J calls and clone size are those reported in that table. A total of around 88,000 clones appear in this sample, around nine tenths of them only once. The ten biggest clones cover about 3% of the sample.

Each collaborating institution followed its own protocols to collect whole blood in K2EDTA tubes. For TCRbeta analysis, collaborator samples were shipped as frozen whole blood, as isolated PBMCs, or as DNA extracted from either sample type. The receptor comes from a woman older than 75 with acute or convalescent COVID-19. Sequencing used peripheral blood. This chain is built from TRBV4-3 and TRBJ1-1; no D gene is confidently identified. The CDR3: CASSQDWAFTEAFF. The nucleotide sequence is given as TGCGCCAGCAGCCAAGATTGGGCCTTCACTGAAGCTTTCTTT.